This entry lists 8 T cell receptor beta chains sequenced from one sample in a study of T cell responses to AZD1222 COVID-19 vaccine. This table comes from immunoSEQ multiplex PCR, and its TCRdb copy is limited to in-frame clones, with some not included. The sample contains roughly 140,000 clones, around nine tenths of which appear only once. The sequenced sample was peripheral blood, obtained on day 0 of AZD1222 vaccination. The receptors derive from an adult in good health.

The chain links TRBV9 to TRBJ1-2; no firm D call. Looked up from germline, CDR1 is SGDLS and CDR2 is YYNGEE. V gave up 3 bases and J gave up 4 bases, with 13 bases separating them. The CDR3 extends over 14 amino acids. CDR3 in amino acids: CASSGGSAGYGYTF. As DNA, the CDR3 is TGTGCCAGCAGCGGGGGTAGTGCTGGCTATGGCTACACCTTC. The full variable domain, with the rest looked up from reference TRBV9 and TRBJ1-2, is DSGVTQTPKHLITATGQRVTLRCSPRSGDLSVYWYQQSLDQGLQFLIQYYNGEERAKGNILERFSAQQFPDLHSELNLSSLELGDSALYFCASSGGSAGYGYTFGSGTRLTVV.

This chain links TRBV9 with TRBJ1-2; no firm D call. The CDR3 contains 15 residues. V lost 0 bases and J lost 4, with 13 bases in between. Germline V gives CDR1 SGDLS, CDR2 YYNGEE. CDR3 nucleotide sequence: TGTGCCAGCAGCGTAGATATGTGGGAAACCTATGGCTACACCTTC. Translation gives CASSVDMWETYGYTF.

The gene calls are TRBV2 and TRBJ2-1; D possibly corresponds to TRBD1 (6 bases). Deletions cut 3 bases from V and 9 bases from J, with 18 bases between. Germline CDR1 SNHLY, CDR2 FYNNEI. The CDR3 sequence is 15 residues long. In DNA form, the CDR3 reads TGTGCCAGCAGTGACGTCCAGGGGATTATTGCTGAGCAGTTCTTC. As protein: CASSDVQGIIAEQFF.

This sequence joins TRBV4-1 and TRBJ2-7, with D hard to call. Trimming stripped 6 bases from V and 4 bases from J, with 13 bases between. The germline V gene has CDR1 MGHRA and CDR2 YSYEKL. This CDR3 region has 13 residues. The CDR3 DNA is TGCGCCAGCAGTCCTGGGTTGGGTTACGAGCAGTACTTC. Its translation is CASSPGLGYEQYF.

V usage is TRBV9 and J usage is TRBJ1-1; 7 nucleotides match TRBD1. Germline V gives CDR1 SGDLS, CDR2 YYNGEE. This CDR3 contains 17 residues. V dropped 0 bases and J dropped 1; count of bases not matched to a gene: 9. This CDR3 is CASSVAGGGGANTEAFF. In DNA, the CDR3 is TGTGCCAGCAGCGTAGCGGGGGGAGGGGGCGCGAACACTGAAGCTTTCTTT. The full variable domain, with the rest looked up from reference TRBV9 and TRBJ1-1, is DSGVTQTPKHLITATGQRVTLRCSPRSGDLSVYWYQQSLDQGLQFLIQYYNGEERAKGNILERFSAQQFPDLHSELNLSSLELGDSALYFCASSVAGGGGANTEAFFGQGTRLTVV.

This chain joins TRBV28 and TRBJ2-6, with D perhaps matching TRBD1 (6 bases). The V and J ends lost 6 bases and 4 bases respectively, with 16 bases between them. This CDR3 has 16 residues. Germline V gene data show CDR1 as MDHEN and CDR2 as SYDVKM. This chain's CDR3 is CASSSTDRLGANVLTF. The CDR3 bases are TGTGCCAGCAGCTCAACAGACAGGTTAGGGGCCAACGTCCTGACTTTC.

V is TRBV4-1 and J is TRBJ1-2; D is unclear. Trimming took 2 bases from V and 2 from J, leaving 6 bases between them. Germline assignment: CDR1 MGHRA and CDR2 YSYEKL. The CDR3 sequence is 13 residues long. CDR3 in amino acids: CASSQSLNYGYTF. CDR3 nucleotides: TGCGCCAGCAGCCAATCCTTGAACTATGGCTACACCTTC.

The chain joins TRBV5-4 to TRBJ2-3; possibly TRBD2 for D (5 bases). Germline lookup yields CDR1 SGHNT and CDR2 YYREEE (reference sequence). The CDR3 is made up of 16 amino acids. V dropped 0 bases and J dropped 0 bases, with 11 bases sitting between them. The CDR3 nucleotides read TGTGCCAGCAGCTTGGTCGGACTGCCTAGCACAGATACGCAGTATTTT. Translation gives CASSLVGLPSTDTQYF.